This T cell receptor (beta chain) was recorded in a study of OX40 agonist ivuxolimab in advanced cancers. Excluded were patients having autoimmune disease history or systemic immunosuppression. Notes on this clone: As yet, its antigen is unknown.

Study outcomes and limitations: Both CD4+ and CD8+ T cell populations in blood had undergone clonal expansion by week 6 at 0.1 to 3.0 mg/kg.

The method was immunoSEQ multiplex PCR; TCRdb's version includes in-frame clones alone and lacks a portion of them. The repertoire consists of some 73,000 clones, with 85% to 90% occurring once and the leading ten covering approximately 0.51%. This sample comprised CD4+ or CD8+ T cells sorted from blood, obtained in a trial of the OX40 agonist ivuxolimab. The clonotype originates from an adult with an advanced solid tumor such as melanoma, head and neck, liver or kidney cancer.

The CDR3 sequence: CASSLVPGIQNTGELFF. Here the CDR3 DNA reads TGTGCCAGCAGCTTGGTACCCGGGATCCAGAACACCGGGGAGCTGTTTTTT. This sequence joins TRBV5-4 and TRBJ2-2; D perhaps matches TRBD2 (5 bases). Trimming stripped 0 bases from V and 1 base from J, with 13 bases between. Per the germline V gene, CDR1 is SGHNT and CDR2 is YYREEE (reference sequence). The CDR3 totals 17 residues.